This T cell receptor beta chain appears in the sequencing data of a study of T cell responses to AZD1222 COVID-19 vaccine. Study results and caveats: With two AZD1222 doses given, Spike-specific TCR breadth and depth both rose.

Assay: immunoSEQ multiplex PCR; the TCRdb copy retains only in-frame clones and omits some. The data hold approximately 100,000 clones, with approximately 88% observed a single time. As for this clone: Antigen specificity is unknown.

The germline CDR1 and CDR2 sequences are SEHNR and FQNEAQ (reference sequence). Trimming at V came to 6 bases and at J to 7 bases, leaving 12 bases not matched to a gene. There are 16 residues in the CDR3. This specimen consisted of peripheral blood, obtained on day 0 of AZD1222 vaccination. The receptor was derived from an adult in good health. The V and J genes are TRBV7-9 and TRBJ2-1, with 10 bases lining up with TRBD1. The CDR3 reads CASSPRTGGEWNEQFF. The CDR3 DNA is TGTGCCAGCAGTCCTCGGACAGGGGGGGAATGGAATGAGCAGTTCTTC.